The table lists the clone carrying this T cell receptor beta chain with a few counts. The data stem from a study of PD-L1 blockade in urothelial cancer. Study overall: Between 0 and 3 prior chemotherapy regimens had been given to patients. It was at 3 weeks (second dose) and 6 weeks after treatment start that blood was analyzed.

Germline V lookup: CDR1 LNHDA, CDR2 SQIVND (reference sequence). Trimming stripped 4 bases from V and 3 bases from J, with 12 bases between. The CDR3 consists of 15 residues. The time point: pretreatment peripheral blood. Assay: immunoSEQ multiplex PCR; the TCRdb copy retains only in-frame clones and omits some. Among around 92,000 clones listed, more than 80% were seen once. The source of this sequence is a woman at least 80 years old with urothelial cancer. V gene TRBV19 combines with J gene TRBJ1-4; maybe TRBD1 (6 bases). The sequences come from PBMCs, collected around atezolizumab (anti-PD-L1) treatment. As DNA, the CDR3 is TGTGCCAGTAGTACCGGACAGCAATCTAATGAAAAACTGTTTTTT. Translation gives CASSTGQQSNEKLFF. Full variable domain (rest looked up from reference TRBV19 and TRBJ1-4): DGGITQSPKYLFRKEGQNVTLSCEQNLNHDAMYWYRQDPGQGLRLIYYSQIVNDFQKGDIAEGYSVSREKKESFPLTVTSAQKNPTAFYLCASSTGQQSNEKLFFGSGTQLSVL.